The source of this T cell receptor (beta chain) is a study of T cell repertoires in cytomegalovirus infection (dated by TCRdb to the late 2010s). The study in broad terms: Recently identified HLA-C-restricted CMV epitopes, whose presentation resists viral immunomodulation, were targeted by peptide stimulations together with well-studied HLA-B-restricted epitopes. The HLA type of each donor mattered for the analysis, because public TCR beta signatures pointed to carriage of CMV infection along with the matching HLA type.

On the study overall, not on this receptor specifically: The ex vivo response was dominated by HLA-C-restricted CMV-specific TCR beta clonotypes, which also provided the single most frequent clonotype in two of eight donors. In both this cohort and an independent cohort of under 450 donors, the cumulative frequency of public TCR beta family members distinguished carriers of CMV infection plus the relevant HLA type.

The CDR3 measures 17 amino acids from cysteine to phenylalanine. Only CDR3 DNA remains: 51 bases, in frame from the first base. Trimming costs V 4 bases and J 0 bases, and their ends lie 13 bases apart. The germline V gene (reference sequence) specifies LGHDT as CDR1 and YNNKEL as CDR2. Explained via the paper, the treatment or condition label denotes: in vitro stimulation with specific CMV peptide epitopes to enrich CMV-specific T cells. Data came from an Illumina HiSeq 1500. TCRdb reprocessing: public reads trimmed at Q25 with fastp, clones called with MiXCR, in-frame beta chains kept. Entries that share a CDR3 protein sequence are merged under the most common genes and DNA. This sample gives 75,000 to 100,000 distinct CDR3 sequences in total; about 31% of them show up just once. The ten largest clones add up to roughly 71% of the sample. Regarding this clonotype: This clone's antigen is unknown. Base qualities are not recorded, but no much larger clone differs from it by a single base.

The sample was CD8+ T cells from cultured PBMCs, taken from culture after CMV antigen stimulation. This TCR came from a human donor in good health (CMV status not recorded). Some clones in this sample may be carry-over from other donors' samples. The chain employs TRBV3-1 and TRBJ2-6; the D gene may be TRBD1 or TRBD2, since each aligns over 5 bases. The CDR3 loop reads CASSPGQRGSGANVLTF. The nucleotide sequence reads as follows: TGTGCCAGCAGCCCGGGGCAGAGGGGCTCTGGGGCCAACGTCCTGACTTTC.